Below are 32 T cell receptor beta chains sequenced from a single sample in a study of blood T cell repertoires in COVID-19 (dated by TCRdb to about 2020). The library came from the immunoSEQ multiplex PCR assay. The immuneACCESS repertoire file appears here via TCRdb, limited to in-frame rearrangements. These files lack a portion of the clones; in checked studies, under half of the deficit traces to unresolved V genes, and the cause of the others is not known. This sample has 250,000 to 350,000 clones in its table, and approximately 89% of those were observed once. Approximately 12% of the sample comes from the top ten. Sequencing input: peripheral blood. These receptors were collected from a woman aged 55 to 70 with acute or convalescent COVID-19.

This clone was picked up a small number of times. The rearrangement uses TRBV7-8 and TRBJ1-5; D is uncertain. The CDR3 spans 15 residues. Per the germline V gene, CDR1 is SGHVS and CDR2 is FQNEAQ. The germline V and J ends were trimmed by 0 bases and 2 bases, with 8 bases remaining between them. The CDR3 protein is CASSLAGFGNQPQHF. Here the CDR3 DNA reads TGTGCCAGCAGCTTAGCGGGCTTTGGCAATCAGCCCCAGCATTTT.

The chain links TRBV29-1 to TRBJ2-5; 8 bases agree with TRBD1. V was pared by 6 bases and J by 4 bases, with 4 bases of the junction left unmatched. Looked up from germline, CDR1 is SQVTM and CDR2 is ANQGSEA. This CDR3 is 12 amino acids long. This chain's CDR3 is CSVTGAGETQYF. In DNA, the CDR3 is TGCAGCGTGACAGGGGCGGGAGAGACCCAGTACTTC.

A few counts support this clone. Other DNA sequences of this sample code for an identical CDR3. The chain recombines TRBV28 with TRBJ1-2, with 9 bases identical to TRBD1. Germline lookup yields CDR1 MDHEN and CDR2 SYDVKM. J lost 5 bases, V lost 3 bases, and 4 bases had no gene match. The CDR3 has 14 residues. The CDR3 loop reads CASSLGQGRYGYTF. The CDR3 region has the DNA TGTGCCAGCAGTTTGGGACAGGGTCGATATGGCTACACCTTC.

The gene calls are TRBV4-2 and TRBJ1-2; maybe TRBD1 (5 bases). CDR1 LGHNA and CDR2 YNFKEQ come from the germline V gene. The CDR3 length is 15 residues. V lost 0 bases and J 4 bases, leaving 12 bases between the germline ends. This CDR3 reads CASSQDDSQGYGYTF. Written as DNA, the CDR3 is TGTGCCAGCAGCCAAGATGACTCCCAGGGCTATGGCTACACCTTC.

This chain uses TRBV10-3 with TRBJ2-7, with 11 positions matching TRBD1. Germline CDR1 and CDR2: ENHRY and SYGVKD. CDR3 size: 15 residues. With 2 bases clipped from V and 4 bases from J, the junction kept 4 bases outside the gene matches. Written as DNA, the CDR3 is TGTGCCATCAGTGAGAGAGGACAGGGGGCTTACGAGCAGTACTTC. Its translation: CAISERGQGAYEQYF.

The chain is built from TRBV30 and TRBJ2-1, with D possibly being TRBD2 (5 bases). Trimming took 6 bases from V and 4 from J, leaving 13 bases between them. Per germline, CDR1 GTSNPN and CDR2 SVGIG (reference sequence). The CDR3 is made up of 13 amino acids. CDR3 loop: CACRDGMYNEQFF. The CDR3 DNA sequence: TGTGCCTGTCGTGACGGGATGTACAATGAGCAGTTCTTC. Full variable domain (rest looked up from reference TRBV30 and TRBJ2-1): SQTIHQWPATLVQPVGSPLSLECTVEGTSNPNLYWYRQAAGRGLQLLFYSVGIGQISSEVPQNLSASRPQDRQFILSSKKLLLSDSGFYLCACRDGMYNEQFFGPGTRLTVL.

V and J are TRBV19 and TRBJ1-2; D unclear. This CDR3 region has 14 residues. Germline CDR1 and CDR2: LNHDA and SQIVND (reference sequence). V dropped 5 bases and J dropped 1 base, with 11 bases sitting between them. The DNA for the CDR3 is TGTGCCAGTAGTCTCGAGGAATTTAACTATGGCTACACCTTC. It encodes CASSLEEFNYGYTF.

This clone was found a few times. The rearrangement links TRBV19 to TRBJ2-7, with 9 nucleotides matching TRBD1. J was trimmed by 3 bases and V by 5 bases; bases with no gene match: 2. CDR3 length: 13 residues. Germline CDR1 and CDR2: LNHDA and SQIVND (reference sequence). CDR3 DNA: TGTGCCAGTAGTCTGGACAGGGGCTACGAGCAGTACTTC. Its protein is CASSLDRGYEQYF.

This clone was picked up one time. J is TRBJ2-7 and V is TRBV4-2, with unresolved D. V was trimmed by 0 bases and J by 7 bases, leaving 7 bases between them. CDR3 length: 12 amino acids. Germline CDR1 and CDR2: LGHNA and YNFKEQ. In nucleotides, the CDR3 is TGTGCCAGCAGCCAAGAGGCGAGGGAGCAGTACTTC. This codes for CASSQEAREQYF.

J is TRBJ2-7 and V is TRBV28; a weak D match, TRBD2 (5 bases). This CDR3 is 14 amino acids long. Germline values: CDR1 MDHEN, CDR2 SYDVKM. Trimming cost V 3 bases and J 3 bases, with 12 bases left between them. The CDR3 bases are TGTGCCAGCAGTTTGTCGTCAGAGGGCTACGAGCAGTACTTC. Translating gives CASSLSSEGYEQYF.

The rearrangement uses TRBV29-1 and TRBJ1-1; tentative D call: TRBD1 (5 bases). This CDR3 comprises 15 residues. The V gene lost 4 bases and the J gene lost 1 base, with 16 bases spanning the gap. Germline V gives CDR1 SQVTM, CDR2 ANQGSEA. The CDR3 region is CSVGPPGGTNTEAFF. In DNA form, the CDR3 reads TGCAGCGTTGGGCCCCCGGGAGGGACGAACACTGAAGCTTTCTTT.

J is TRBJ1-1 and V is TRBV15; D not certain. The V gene's germline CDR1 is LNHNV and CDR2 YYDKDF (reference sequence). Trimming removed 1 base from V and 4 bases from J, with 10 bases in between. This CDR3 is built from 14 residues. The CDR3 nucleotides are TGTGCCACCAGCAGAGGGCGGGGTTCCACTGAAGCTTTCTTT. It codes for CATSRGRGSTEAFF.

This chain joins TRBV7-6 and TRBJ2-4; TRBD2 matches at 7 bases. Per the germline V gene, CDR1 is SGHVS and CDR2 is FNYEAQ. With V trimmed by 1 base and J by 0 bases, 3 bases remained unmatched. The CDR3 is made up of 16 amino acids. The CDR3 loop reads CASSLGGSLAKNIQYF. Here the CDR3 DNA reads TGTGCCAGCAGCTTAGGCGGGAGCCTAGCCAAAAACATTCAGTACTTC.

This clone has a single count. This sequence joins TRBV29-1 and TRBJ2-7; 10 bases are shared with TRBD1. The germline V gene has CDR1 SQVTM and CDR2 ANQGSEA. V lost 6 bases, J lost 1 base, and 3 bases stayed unmatched. The CDR3 extends over 13 amino acids. The CDR3 loop reads CSVLDRGSYEQYF. In DNA, the CDR3 is TGCAGCGTCTTGGACAGGGGGTCCTACGAGCAGTACTTC.

This sequence joins TRBV28 and TRBJ2-1; the match to TRBD2 covers 12 bases. The CDR3 is 17 residues long. Germline V gene data show CDR1 as MDHEN and CDR2 as SYDVKM. V was clipped by 2 bases and J by 7 bases; unmatched bases: 9. The CDR3 protein is CASSLTFGTSGWNEQFF. Written as DNA, the CDR3 is TGTGCCAGCAGTTTAACATTTGGGACTAGCGGGTGGAATGAGCAGTTCTTC.

This chain joins TRBV7-2 and TRBJ2-7; 9 bases match TRBD1. Per the germline V gene, CDR1 is SGHTA and CDR2 is FQGNSA. CDR3 size: 14 residues. Unmatched junction bases numbered 7, after V lost 5 bases and J lost 5 bases. The CDR3 sequence: CASSVDRGFNEQYF. The DNA of the CDR3 is TGTGCCAGCAGCGTAGACAGGGGGTTCAACGAGCAGTACTTC.

V gene TRBV3-1 (or the pseudogene TRBV3-2) combines with J gene TRBJ2-5, with D maybe TRBD2 (7 bases). The CDR3 has 15 amino acids. CDR1 and CDR2 from the germline V gene are LGHDT and YNNKEL (reference sequence). V lost 3 bases to trimming and J lost 1 base, with 12 bases between them. CDR3 DNA: TGTGCCAGCAGCCAGGCGGGGGCACTCCAAGAGACCCAGTACTTC. This gives the protein CASSQAGALQETQYF.

This chain uses TRBV4-3 with TRBJ1-2, with TRBD1 matching 10 bases. CDR1 and CDR2 (germline): LGHNA, YSLEER. The CDR3 has 16 amino acids. Germline trimming cut 0 bases from V and 4 bases from J; bases unmatched to any gene: 5. CDR3 amino acids: CASSQEGDRGLYGYTF. DNA of the CDR3: TGCGCCAGCAGCCAAGAGGGTGACAGGGGGCTCTATGGCTACACCTTC.

The chain joins TRBV5-1 to TRBJ2-2; the D gene is possibly TRBD1 (6 bases). The V gene lost 4 bases and the J gene lost 7 bases, with 14 bases spanning the gap. Germline CDR1 SGHRS, CDR2 YFSETQ. CDR3 length equals 14 residues. The CDR3 coding sequence is TGCGCCAGCAGCAGCATACAGGGCTACGGGGAGCTGTTTTTT. Its protein product is CASSSIQGYGELFF.

The gene calls are TRBV6-2 or TRBV6-3 and TRBJ2-2; 13 bases map to TRBD2. V lost 6 bases and J lost 7; bases outside the gene matches: 5. The CDR3 contains 15 residues. In germline, CDR1 is MNHEY, CDR2 SVGEGT. The CDR3 DNA is TGTGCCAGCAGCCGGACTAGCGGGAGAGGCGGGGAGCTGTTTTTT. Translation: CASSRTSGRGGELFF.

The CDR3, as DNA: TGTGCCAGCAGCCAGGCCGACAGGAACACTGAAGCTTTCTTT. Its translation is CASSQADRNTEAFF. The chain links TRBV3-1 (or the pseudogene TRBV3-2) to TRBJ1-1; TRBD1 is a possible D gene (5 bases). Germline CDR1 reads LGHDT; CDR2 reads YNNKEL (reference sequence). The CDR3 extends over 14 amino acids. V was clipped by 3 bases and J by 1 base, with 9 bases between them.

The table lists this clone with a count of one. The chain has TRBV27 and TRBJ1-2; 10 bases agree with TRBD1. The germline CDR1 and CDR2 sequences are MNHEY and SMNVEV (reference sequence). The CDR3 is 14 residues long. J lost 8 bases, V lost 3 bases, and 6 bases had no gene match. CDR3 region: CASSFRQGAWGYTF. The DNA of the CDR3 is TGTGCCAGCAGTTTCCGACAGGGGGCGTGGGGCTACACCTTC.

The chain links TRBV27 to TRBJ2-3; 9 bases map to TRBD2. The CDR3 has 15 amino acids. Germline CDR1 MNHEY, CDR2 SMNVEV (reference sequence). V lost 3 bases to trimming and J lost 6 bases; unmatched junction nucleotides: 7. The CDR3 DNA reads TGTGCCAGCAGTTTCGCGCGGGGGGGCCCGGATACGCAGTATTTT. Residues: CASSFARGGPDTQYF.

The V and J genes are TRBV28 and TRBJ1-5; a weak D match, TRBD1 (6 bases). Per the germline V gene, CDR1 is MDHEN and CDR2 is SYDVKM. V shed 3 bases and J shed 0 bases, with 9 bases lying between them. The CDR3 is 15 residues long. The CDR3 DNA reads TGTGCCAGCAGTTTTTGGACAGATAGCAATCAGCCCCAGCATTTT. As protein: CASSFWTDSNQPQHF. Based on the CDR3 plus reference TRBV28 and TRBJ1-5, the full variable domain is DVKVTQSSRYLVKRTGEKVFLECVQDMDHENMFWYRQDPGLGLRLIYFSYDVKMKEKGDIPEGYSVSREKKERFSLILESASTNQTSMYLCASSFWTDSNQPQHFGDGTRLSIL.

The V and J genes are TRBV9 and TRBJ1-1, with D uncertain. The CDR3 totals 14 residues. Germline-derived CDR1 and CDR2 are SGDLS and YYNGEE. Trimming pared 0 bases from V and 3 bases from J, leaving 9 bases between. This CDR3 reads CASSVAERYTEAFF. Here the CDR3 DNA reads TGTGCCAGCAGCGTAGCGGAGCGATACACTGAAGCTTTCTTT.

The chain links TRBV5-4 to TRBJ2-1; 15 nucleotides match TRBD2. Germline CDR1 and CDR2: SGHNT and YYREEE (reference sequence). The CDR3 sequence is 17 residues long. Losses at the gene ends were 0 bases for V and 9 bases for J; bases not matched to a gene: 7. The CDR3 DNA sequence: TGTGCCAGCAGCTTGGAAGGGACTAGCGGGGGGCGGAGTGAGCAGTTCTTC. This encodes CASSLEGTSGGRSEQFF.

Written as DNA, the CDR3 is TGCAGTGCTAGTGGAGCGGGACTAGCATCCTACAATGAGCAGTTCTTC. Translating gives CSASGAGLASYNEQFF. The chain carries TRBV20-1 and TRBJ2-1, with 9 nucleotides matching TRBD2. The CDR3 runs to 16 residues. Germline CDR1 and CDR2: DFQATT and SNEGSKA (reference sequence). V shed 3 bases, J shed 1 base, and the junction held 7 bases outside the gene matches.

The CDR3: CASSIDRGLTEAFF. For the CDR3, the DNA is TGTGCCAGCAGTATAGACAGGGGGCTCACTGAAGCTTTCTTT. J is TRBJ1-1 and V is TRBV6-5; 10 bases are a match to TRBD1. Germline V lookup: CDR1 MNHEY, CDR2 SVGAGI. The V segment lost 5 bases and the J segment 4 bases; nucleotides outside the gene matches: 4. The CDR3 length is 14 residues.

This chain connects TRBV18 to TRBJ1-1; 11 bases are shared with TRBD1. CDR1 is KGHSH and CDR2 is LQKENI in the germline V gene. The CDR3 runs 15 residues. The V and J ends lost 5 bases and 1 base, in that order; junction bases with no gene match: 3. The CDR3 sequence: CASSRTGGRNTEAFF. CDR3 coding DNA: TGTGCCAGCTCAAGGACAGGGGGCCGGAACACTGAAGCTTTCTTT.

The chain combines TRBV18 with TRBJ2-3; TRBD2 aligns across 10 bases. This CDR3 is 17 amino acids long. V lost 6 bases and J lost 3; bases outside the gene matches: 12. CDR1 KGHSH and CDR2 LQKENI come from the germline V gene. The chain's CDR3 is CASSLKPSGSWTDTQYF. In nucleotides, the CDR3 is TGTGCCAGCTCCCTCAAGCCTAGCGGGAGTTGGACAGATACGCAGTATTTT.

V and J are TRBV7-9 and TRBJ1-1; the match to TRBD1 covers 9 bases. J was trimmed by 8 bases and V by 5 bases; bases with no gene match: 9. This CDR3 spans 14 amino acids. The germline V gene has CDR1 SEHNR and CDR2 FQNEAQ (reference sequence). CDR3 sequence: CASSHPGQGREAFF. CDR3 bases: TGTGCCAGCAGCCACCCGGGACAGGGAAGGGAAGCTTTCTTT.

The V gene is TRBV12-5, the J gene TRBJ2-2; weak D call: TRBD1 (7 bases). CDR1 and CDR2 from the germline V gene are LGHNT and FRNRAP. The CDR3 runs 16 residues. With 5 bases removed from V and 3 bases from J, the gap between germline ends came to 16 bases. CDR3 bases: TGTGCTAGTGGTGCCAGGGGGGAATATGACACCGGGGAGCTGTTTTTT. As protein: CASGARGEYDTGELFF.